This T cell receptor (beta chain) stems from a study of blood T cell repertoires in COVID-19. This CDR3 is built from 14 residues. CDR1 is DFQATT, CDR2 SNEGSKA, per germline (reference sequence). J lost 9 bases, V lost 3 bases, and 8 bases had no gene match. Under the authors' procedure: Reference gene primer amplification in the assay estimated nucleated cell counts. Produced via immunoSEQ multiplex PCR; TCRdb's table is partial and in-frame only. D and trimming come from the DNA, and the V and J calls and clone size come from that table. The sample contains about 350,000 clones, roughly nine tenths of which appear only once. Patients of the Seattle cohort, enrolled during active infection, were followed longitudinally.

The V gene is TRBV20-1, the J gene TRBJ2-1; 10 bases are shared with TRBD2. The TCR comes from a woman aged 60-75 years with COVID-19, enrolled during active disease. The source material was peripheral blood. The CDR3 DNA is TGCAGTGCTAGTCCTAGCGGGGGTGACGGTGAGCAGTTCTTC. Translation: CSASPSGGDGEQFF.